The 30 T cell receptor beta chains listed next were all sequenced from one sample in a study of blood T cell repertoires in COVID-19. Data came from immunoSEQ multiplex PCR; TCRdb stores just in-frame clones and leaves some out. The sample consists of some 160,000 clones, around 90% of them appearing once. Sample: peripheral blood. These receptors originate from a man aged 18 to 29 with acute or convalescent COVID-19.

The chain is built from TRBV19 and TRBJ1-1; 7 bases line up with TRBD1. The CDR3 is made up of 16 amino acids. Germline V lookup: CDR1 LNHDA, CDR2 SQIVND (reference sequence). V dropped 5 bases and J dropped 7; count of bases not matched to a gene: 16. CDR3: CASSLPGRQGFVEAFF. CDR3 DNA: TGTGCCAGTAGTCTACCTGGGCGACAGGGATTTGTTGAAGCTTTCTTT.

This chain links TRBV4-1 with TRBJ1-3; 7 bases line up with TRBD1. CDR1 is MGHRA, CDR2 YSYEKL, per germline. The CDR3 sequence is 17 residues long. J lost 4 bases, V lost 1 base, and 10 bases had no gene match. CDR3 loop: CASSQARQGVRGNTIYF. The CDR3 bases are TGCGCCAGCAGCCAAGCTCGACAGGGAGTGAGAGGAAACACCATATATTTT.

CDR3 DNA sequence: TGTGCCAGTAGTCGATCCCAGAACGGGAAGACCTACGAGCAGTACTTC. This codes for CASSRSQNGKTYEQYF. The chain uses TRBV19 and TRBJ2-7; possibly TRBD2 for D (5 bases). Between the trimmed V and J ends, which lost 5 bases and 2 bases, there was a span of 19 bases. Germline V gene lookup returns CDR1 LNHDA and CDR2 SQIVND (reference sequence). The CDR3 consists of 16 residues.

The chain is built from TRBV19 and TRBJ1-4; tentative D call: TRBD1 (5 bases). CDR3 length: 14 residues. Trimming shortened V by 5 bases and J by 7 bases, and 14 bases separated the two germline ends. The V gene's germline CDR1 is LNHDA and CDR2 SQIVND (reference sequence). As DNA, the CDR3 is TGTGCCAGTAGTCGGAATACGCAGGGTGAAAAACTGTTTTTT. Its protein product is CASSRNTQGEKLFF. Full variable domain (rest looked up from reference TRBV19 and TRBJ1-4): DGGITQSPKYLFRKEGQNVTLSCEQNLNHDAMYWYRQDPGQGLRLIYYSQIVNDFQKGDIAEGYSVSREKKESFPLTVTSAQKNPTAFYLCASSRNTQGEKLFFGSGTQLSVL.

This clone was detected ten times or more. This chain connects TRBV19 to TRBJ2-7; 7 bases map to TRBD1. Losses at the gene ends were 5 bases for V and 0 bases for J; bases not matched to a gene: 13. The CDR3 runs to 17 residues. Germline V lookup: CDR1 LNHDA, CDR2 SQIVND (reference sequence). This CDR3 is CASSFGPRQGFSYEQYF. For the CDR3, the DNA is TGTGCCAGTAGTTTTGGCCCACGACAGGGCTTCTCCTACGAGCAGTACTTC.

The V gene is TRBV5-3, the J gene TRBJ1-1; TRBD1 is a possible D gene (5 bases). TRBV5-3 is noted as an ORF with a role that remains uncertain. Trimming left V 0 bases short and J 0 bases short, with 15 bases between. The CDR3 loop spans 17 amino acids. For the CDR3, the DNA is TGTGCCAGAAGCTTGGTTCGGGGGACCGAGATGAACACTGAAGCTTTCTTT. Protein product: CARSLVRGTEMNTEAFF.

This clone occurred once. The rearrangement links TRBV5-1 to TRBJ1-1, with D possibly being TRBD1 (6 bases). The CDR3 is 15 amino acids. Germline V gene sequence: CDR1 SGHRS, CDR2 YFSETQ. Trimming shortened V by 1 base and J by 1 base, and 11 bases separated the two germline ends. As DNA, the CDR3 is TGCGCCAGCAGCTTGACGGGACATACGAACACTGAAGCTTTCTTT. This codes for CASSLTGHTNTEAFF.

The rearrangement joins TRBV6-5 to TRBJ2-2; TRBD1 matches 9 bases. The V segment lost 8 bases and the J segment 4 bases; nucleotides outside the gene matches: 5. The germline CDR1 and CDR2 sequences are MNHEY and SVGAGI. The CDR3 is made up of 14 amino acids. The CDR3 is CASRDRVSTGELFF. As DNA, the CDR3 is TGTGCCAGCCGGGACAGGGTATCCACCGGGGAGCTGTTTTTT.

The chain uses TRBV18 and TRBJ2-7; 7 bases match TRBD1. Per the germline V gene, CDR1 is KGHSH and CDR2 is LQKENI. V gave up 8 bases and J gave up 1 base; unmatched junction bases: 2. The CDR3 totals 12 residues. The CDR3 sequence is CASTQGSYEQYF. CDR3 DNA: TGTGCCAGCACACAGGGGTCCTACGAGCAGTACTTC.

This rearrangement joins TRBV21-1 to TRBJ2-2; the table names TRBD2, a call not compared with the DNA. TRBV21-1 is marked as a pseudogene. The CDR3 sequence is 18 residues long. The CDR3 bases are TGTGCCAGCAGCAAAGGACCCAAGGGACTAGGGGGCCCCGGGGAGCTGTTTTTT. Residues: CASSKGPKGLGGPGELFF.

The chain couples TRBV5-1 to TRBJ2-5; the D gene is possibly TRBD2 (6 bases). CDR1 SGHRS and CDR2 YFSETQ come from the germline V gene. The CDR3 sequence is 15 residues long. V was shortened by 0 bases and J by 1 base, with 10 bases between the two germline ends. In DNA form, the CDR3 reads TGCGCCAGCAGCTTGGCGGTCGGGGGCCAAGAGACCCAGTACTTC. This encodes CASSLAVGGQETQYF.

The chain recombines TRBV6-5 with TRBJ1-1, with D perhaps TRBD1 (6 bases). This CDR3 has 14 amino acids. Per the germline V gene, CDR1 is MNHEY and CDR2 is SVGAGI. Trimming stripped 3 bases from V and 0 bases from J, with 8 bases between. CDR3 region: CASSYGTLNTEAFF. The CDR3 DNA is TGTGCCAGCAGTTATGGGACACTGAACACTGAAGCTTTCTTT.

Only one count was recorded for this clone. This chain uses TRBV9 with TRBJ2-2; the match to TRBD1 covers 7 bases. In germline, CDR1 is SGDLS, CDR2 YYNGEE. The CDR3 totals 15 residues. The J segment lost 6 bases and the V segment lost 2 bases, leaving 7 bases of the junction unmatched. The CDR3 nucleotides are TGTGCCAGCAGCGTTACAGGGGCGCCCGCCGGGGAGCTGTTTTTT. Its protein is CASSVTGAPAGELFF. Full variable domain (remainder filled in from reference TRBV9 and TRBJ2-2): DSGVTQTPKHLITATGQRVTLRCSPRSGDLSVYWYQQSLDQGLQFLIQYYNGEERAKGNILERFSAQQFPDLHSELNLSSLELGDSALYFCASSVTGAPAGELFFGEGSRLTVL.

The chain has TRBV11-2 and TRBJ1-6; tentative D call: TRBD1 (5 bases). Trimming shortened V by 2 bases and J by 6 bases, and 14 bases separated the two germline ends. This CDR3 has 16 residues. Germline loops: CDR1 SGHAT, CDR2 FQNNGV. CDR3 region: CASSLNAWTSNSPLHF. CDR3 DNA sequence: TGTGCCAGCAGCTTAAATGCTTGGACATCTAATTCACCCCTCCACTTT.

In DNA, the CDR3 is TGTGCCAGCAGCGTAGGCGCATTACCTGGAAACACCATATATTTT. Its protein product is CASSVGALPGNTIYF. The chain links TRBV9 to TRBJ1-3; D not resolved. Germline CDR1 reads SGDLS; CDR2 reads YYNGEE. The V and J ends lost 0 bases and 2 bases respectively, with 9 bases between them. The CDR3 is 15 amino acids.

V usage is TRBV19 and J usage is TRBJ2-3; 7 positions agree with TRBD1. The CDR3 is 19 amino acids. Per the germline V gene, CDR1 is LNHDA and CDR2 is SQIVND (reference sequence). The junction had 12 bases not matched to a gene; V was cut back by 0 bases and J by 0 bases. DNA of the CDR3: TGTGCCAGTAGTATAGATCTCCGACAGGGACAGTTAAGCACAGATACGCAGTATTTT. Protein product: CASSIDLRQGQLSTDTQYF.

The genes are TRBV5-6 and TRBJ1-2; D not resolved. Germline V lookup: CDR1 SGHDT, CDR2 YYEEEE. The CDR3 is made up of 11 amino acids. V lost 1 base to trimming and J lost 8 bases, with 6 bases between them. The CDR3 DNA sequence: TGTGCCAGCAGCTTGACGGGAGGCTACACCTTC. It codes for CASSLTGGYTF. Using reference TRBV5-6 and TRBJ1-2 for the parts outside the CDR3, the full variable domain is DAGVTQSPTHLIKTRGQQVTLRCSPKSGHDTVSWYQQALGQGPQFIFQYYEEEERQRGNFPDRFSGHQFPNYSSELNVNALLLGDSALYLCASSLTGGYTFGSGTRLTVV.

This chain links TRBV30 with TRBJ2-2, with TRBD2 matching 10 bases. Germline V lookup: CDR1 GTSNPN, CDR2 SVGIG (reference sequence). V was clipped by 3 bases and J by 4 bases; unmatched bases: 14. This CDR3 region has 18 residues. CDR3 amino acids: CAWRKGSGRPRITGELFF. In DNA, the CDR3 is TGTGCCTGGAGAAAGGGTAGCGGGAGGCCGCGGATCACCGGGGAGCTGTTTTTT.

The rearrangement joins TRBV7-2 to TRBJ2-1, with TRBD2 matching over 7 bases. The V and J ends lost 7 bases and 5 bases, in that order; junction bases with no gene match: 14. The length of the CDR3 is 16 residues. Germline CDR1 is SGHTA and CDR2 is FQGNSA. DNA for the CDR3: TGTGCCAGCACCCGGCCCTCTGGTGGGGGGGACAATGAGCAGTTCTTC. Translated, it gives CASTRPSGGGDNEQFF.

The rearrangement links TRBV6-5 to TRBJ1-1, with D hard to call. The CDR3 totals 14 residues. CDR1 and CDR2 (germline): MNHEY, SVGAGI. V was shortened by 7 bases and J by 1 base, with 13 bases between the two germline ends. CDR3 coding DNA: TGTGCCAGCACCACCCTTCTAGCGAACACTGAAGCTTTCTTT. It specifies CASTTLLANTEAFF.

The chain carries TRBV9 and TRBJ2-7; 9 bases align to TRBD1. V lost 5 bases, J lost 0 bases, and 6 bases stayed unmatched. The CDR3 runs to 15 residues. Germline values: CDR1 SGDLS, CDR2 YYNGEE. CDR3 sequence reads: CASSRTGGPSYEQYF. CDR3 nucleotide sequence: TGTGCCAGCAGTCGCACAGGGGGCCCCTCCTACGAGCAGTACTTC.

This sequence joins TRBV19 and TRBJ1-1; 8 nucleotides line up with TRBD1. The trim removed 7 bases at V and 1 base at J, leaving 11 bases unmatched. The CDR3 totals 16 residues. Germline-derived CDR1 and CDR2 are LNHDA and SQIVND (reference sequence). The CDR3 region is CASTISGTGANTEAFF. The CDR3 region has the DNA TGTGCCAGTACCATATCCGGGACAGGCGCGAACACTGAAGCTTTCTTT.

The V and J genes are TRBV4-1 and TRBJ2-5, with TRBD2 identical over 7 bases. CDR1 MGHRA and CDR2 YSYEKL come from the germline V gene. J lost 2 bases, V lost 5 bases, and 11 bases had no gene match. This CDR3 spans 16 amino acids. The chain's CDR3 is CASSATPGLQQETQYF. CDR3 in DNA: TGCGCCAGCAGCGCAACCCCGGGACTACAACAAGAGACCCAGTACTTC.

This sequence joins TRBV5-1 and TRBJ2-3, with D tentatively TRBD2 (5 bases). Trimming took off 1 base at V and 6 bases at J, with 9 bases between the two ends. CDR1 SGHRS and CDR2 YFSETQ come from the germline V gene. This CDR3 spans 13 amino acids. The CDR3 is CASSLTGEDTQYF. The CDR3 region has the DNA TGCGCCAGCAGCTTGACCGGGGAGGATACGCAGTATTTT.

The CDR3 protein is CASSIGGGDPSYNEQFF. In nucleotides, the CDR3 is TGTGCCAGTAGTATCGGGGGTGGGGATCCCTCCTACAATGAGCAGTTCTTC. The chain uses TRBV19 and TRBJ2-1; D possibly corresponds to TRBD2 (6 bases). V gave up 3 bases and J gave up 0 bases, with 15 bases separating them. CDR3 length equals 17 residues. The germline CDR1 and CDR2 sequences are LNHDA and SQIVND (reference sequence). Looking up the rest from reference TRBV19 and TRBJ2-1 gives the full variable domain: DGGITQSPKYLFRKEGQNVTLSCEQNLNHDAMYWYRQDPGQGLRLIYYSQIVNDFQKGDIAEGYSVSREKKESFPLTVTSAQKNPTAFYLCASSIGGGDPSYNEQFFGPGTRLTVL.

This CDR3 is CASSILQNNEQFF. The CDR3 region has the DNA TGTGCCAGTAGTATATTACAGAACAATGAGCAGTTCTTC. V and J are TRBV19 and TRBJ2-1; D not resolved. Germline lookup yields CDR1 LNHDA and CDR2 SQIVND (reference sequence). The CDR3 consists of 13 residues. Trimming cost V 2 bases and J 5 bases, with 7 bases left between them.

This chain joins TRBV24-1 and TRBJ2-1, with a tentative D call TRBD2 (5 bases). This CDR3 contains 16 residues. Trimming took 3 bases from V and 3 from J, leaving 14 bases between them. Germline assignment: CDR1 KGHDR and CDR2 SFDVKD. CDR3 bases: TGTGCCACCAGTGATAACCGTGGACTTGACTACAATGAGCAGTTCTTC. It translates to CATSDNRGLDYNEQFF.

The V gene is TRBV7-9, the J gene TRBJ2-7; D might be TRBD2 (6 bases). V was clipped by 5 bases and J by 3 bases, with 17 bases between them. CDR1 and CDR2 from the germline V gene are SEHNR and FQNEAQ (reference sequence). This CDR3 is built from 15 residues. The DNA for the CDR3 is TGTGCCAGCAGCCCGCTCGGGGGTAGAGGCTACGAGCAGTACTTC. Amino acids: CASSPLGGRGYEQYF.

The chain employs TRBV29-1 and TRBJ1-2, with a weak D call TRBD1 (6 bases). CDR3 length: 12 amino acids. Germline CDR1 SQVTM, CDR2 ANQGSEA. Trimming stripped 5 bases from V and 8 bases from J, with 15 bases between. CDR3 loop: CSVLQGRGGYTF. The CDR3 DNA sequence: TGCAGCGTTCTCCAGGGGAGGGGCGGCTACACCTTC.

V gene TRBV27 combines with J gene TRBJ2-3, with D hard to call. Germline CDR1 and CDR2: MNHEY and SMNVEV (reference sequence). V gave up 6 bases and J gave up 0 bases, with 19 bases separating them. The CDR3 has 17 residues. This CDR3 reads CASSSVTYFRSTDTQYF. CDR3 DNA: TGTGCCAGCAGCTCAGTCACATATTTCCGTAGCACAGATACGCAGTATTTT.